These 2 T cell receptor beta chains share one sample of origin, sequenced in a study of T cell responses to AZD1222 COVID-19 vaccine. Measured with immunoSEQ multiplex PCR; TCRdb has only the in-frame clones, and not every one. The repertoire has around 80,000 clones, 83% of them found once; the top ten carry under 1.5%. The sequencing used peripheral blood, collected 28 days after the second AZD1222 dose. All receptors come from an adult who received the AZD1222 COVID-19 vaccine.

This clone was counted a few times. The rearrangement uses TRBV9 and TRBJ2-2, with 11 bases fitting TRBD2. Germline V lookup: CDR1 SGDLS, CDR2 YYNGEE. This CDR3 is 14 amino acids long. Trimming took 3 bases from V and 5 from J; bases not matched to a gene: 0. The CDR3 region is CASSGLAGTGELFF. CDR3 DNA sequence: TGTGCCAGCAGCGGACTAGCGGGAACCGGGGAGCTGTTTTTT.

This chain links TRBV19 with TRBJ2-2; TRBD2 matches 7 bases. Germline V lookup: CDR1 LNHDA, CDR2 SQIVND (reference sequence). V shed 5 bases, J shed 2 bases, and the junction held 8 bases outside the gene matches. The length of the CDR3 is 16 residues. The chain's CDR3 is CASSSHRTRNTGELFF. CDR3 DNA sequence: TGTGCCAGTAGTTCCCACCGGACTAGAAACACCGGGGAGCTGTTTTTT.